The T cell receptor beta chain under discussion was sequenced for a study of blood T cells in healthy people across ages. CDR3 length equals 13 residues. V was pared by 4 bases and J by 11 bases, with 17 bases between. The V gene's germline CDR1 is SGHDN and CDR2 FVKESK. A second roughly 6 to 12 cycle PCR used barcoded and J-beta primers. Paired-end reads containing CDR3 totaled no fewer than 2.5 million for each sample. MiXCR was run by TCRdb on the 5' RACE reads, yielding one entry per CDR3 protein. The sample consists of 1.5 million to 2 million distinct CDR3 sequences, about two fifths of them appearing once. Isolating PBMCs gave at least 6 million of these cells per sample. Total RNA amounts of at least 5.5 micrograms were extracted per sample.

The clonotype originates from a human donor in good health. The sequencing sample was made of blood. The chain carries TRBV14 and TRBJ1-1; D may be TRBD1 (5 bases). The CDR3 nucleotides read TGTGCCAGCAGCCCGCAGCAGGGTCCACAGGCTTTCTTT. Its protein product is CASSPQQGPQAFF. Filled out from reference TRBV14 and TRBJ1-1, the complete variable domain reads EAGVTQFPSHSVIEKGQTVTLRCDPISGHDNLYWYRRVMGKEIKFLLHFVKESKQDESGMPNNRFLAERTGGTYSTLKVQPAELEDSGVYFCASSPQQGPQAFFGQGTRLTVV.